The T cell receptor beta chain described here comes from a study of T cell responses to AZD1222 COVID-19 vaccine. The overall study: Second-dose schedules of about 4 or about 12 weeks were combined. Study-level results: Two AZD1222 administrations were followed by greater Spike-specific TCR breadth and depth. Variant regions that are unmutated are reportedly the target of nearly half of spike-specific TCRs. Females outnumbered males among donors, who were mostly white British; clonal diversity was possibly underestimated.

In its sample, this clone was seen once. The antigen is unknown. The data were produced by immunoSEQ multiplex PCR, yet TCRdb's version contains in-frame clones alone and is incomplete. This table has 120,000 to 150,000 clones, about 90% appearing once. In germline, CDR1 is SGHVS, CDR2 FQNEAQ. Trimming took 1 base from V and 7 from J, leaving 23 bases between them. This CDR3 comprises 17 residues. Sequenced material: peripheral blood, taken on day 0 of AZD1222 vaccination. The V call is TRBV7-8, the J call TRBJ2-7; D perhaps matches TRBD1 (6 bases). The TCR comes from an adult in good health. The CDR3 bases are TGTGCCAGCAGCTTAGGCTCAATGACAGGTCACTTTATAGAGCAGTACTTC. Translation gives CASSLGSMTGHFIEQYF.